The sequence of this TCR beta chain was determined in a study of T cells expressing NK-cell markers. Study in general: The study drew TCR beta repertoires from sorted CD3+CD56+NKG2C+, CD3+CD56+NKG2C- and CD3+CD56-NKG2C+ T cells.

This CDR3 spans 11 amino acids. Germline V gives CDR1 MGHDK, CDR2 SYGVNS. A 5'RACE template switching approach incorporating UMIs was used to make TCR beta cDNA. Reanalyzing the 5' RACE reads, TCRdb keeps one entry per CDR3 protein, without DNA. This table holds over 150,000 distinct CDR3 sequences. The TCR comes from a woman aged 50 to 60 in good health. The chain has TRBV25-1 and TRBJ2-3; checking the TCRdb D call of TRBD2 is not possible without DNA. Material: blood T cells: a sorted CD56 or NKG2C T cell subset, CD4+ or CD8+ T cells, or bulk PBMC T cells (not recorded which). Here the CDR3 reads CASTYAGGQYF.